The next 32 T cell receptor beta chains were all read from a single sample in a study of T cells in Graves' hyperthyroidism and ophthalmopathy. Amplification yielded TCR beta CDR3 regions, with RNA transcripts as the source. The study used the HTBI primer set for a first-round RT-PCR of the TCR CDR3. One entry per CDR3 protein results from TCRdb running MiXCR on the multiplex PCR reads. The table includes 650,000 to 700,000 distinct CDR3 sequences, around 15% detected once. Source material: blood. Every receptor here comes from a man in his fifties with Graves' hyperthyroidism.

Many counts were recorded for this clonotype. This rearrangement joins TRBV7-2 to TRBJ2-7; no definite D call. Germline V gene data show CDR1 as SGHTA and CDR2 as FQGNSA. The germline V and J ends were trimmed by 0 bases and 2 bases, with 11 bases remaining between them. The CDR3 spans 15 residues. As DNA, the CDR3 is TGTGCCAGCAGCTTAGCAAGTGTCAGCACCTACGAGCAGTACTTC. It specifies CASSLASVSTYEQYF. The variable domain in full, with the rest retrieved from reference TRBV7-2 and TRBJ2-7, is GAGVSQSPSNKVTEKGKDVELRCDPISGHTALYWYRQSLGQGLEFLIYFQGNSAPDKSGLPSDRFSAERTGGSVSTLTIQRTQQEDSAVYLCASSLASVSTYEQYFGPGTRLTVT.

The chain joins TRBV6-5 to TRBJ2-1; 11 bases align to TRBD2. Germline-derived CDR1 and CDR2 are MNHEY and SVGAGI. Trimming took 4 bases from V and 8 from J; bases not matched to a gene: 10. CDR3 length: 16 residues. In nucleotides, the CDR3 is TGTGCCAGCAGTTCCACCGGGACTAGCGGTTTCTATGAGCAGTTCTTC. Translated, it gives CASSSTGTSGFYEQFF.

The table lists this clonotype with a few counts. The rearrangement links TRBV6-1 to TRBJ2-1; D unclear. CDR3 length: 14 residues. Deletions cut 5 bases from V and 6 bases from J, with 14 bases between. Germline V CDR1 and CDR2: MNHNS, SASEGT. This chain's CDR3 is CASSSPSGGNEQFF. The CDR3 DNA is TGTGCCAGCAGTTCTCCCTCGGGCGGCAATGAGCAGTTCTTC.

The table lists this clonotype with many counts. J is TRBJ2-7 and V is TRBV6-2 or TRBV6-3; the D gene is possibly TRBD2 (6 bases). V was cut by 6 bases and J by 6 bases, with 21 bases left in between. Germline V gives CDR1 MNHEY, CDR2 SVGEGT. The CDR3 contains 15 residues. This CDR3 is CASSDRLGTPLEQYF. The CDR3 nucleotides read TGTGCCAGCAGCGACCGTTTAGGGACTCCCCTCGAGCAGTACTTC.

This clonotype has a count of ten or more. The rearrangement joins TRBV6-1 to TRBJ1-6, with 7 bases aligning to TRBD1. The CDR3 sequence is 14 residues long. With V trimmed by 6 bases and J by 8 bases, 7 bases remained unmatched. The V gene's germline CDR1 is MNHNS and CDR2 SASEGT. This CDR3 reads CASRSQGKDSPLHF. DNA for the CDR3: TGTGCCAGCAGGTCACAGGGGAAGGATTCACCCCTCCACTTT.

This clonotype was seen more than once but under ten times. The rearrangement links TRBV7-2 to TRBJ2-1, with D perhaps matching TRBD1 (5 bases). Per germline, CDR1 SGHTA and CDR2 FQGNSA. V lost 5 bases and J 2 bases, leaving 13 bases between the germline ends. The CDR3 is 15 amino acids. CDR3 sequence (DNA): TGTGCCAGCAGCCAACAGCAAGGGGCCTACAATGAGCAGTTCTTC. This encodes CASSQQQGAYNEQFF. Combining the CDR3 with reference TRBV7-2 and TRBJ2-1 gives the whole variable domain GAGVSQSPSNKVTEKGKDVELRCDPISGHTALYWYRQSLGQGLEFLIYFQGNSAPDKSGLPSDRFSAERTGGSVSTLTIQRTQQEDSAVYLCASSQQQGAYNEQFFGPGTRLTVL.

This clonotype has ten or more counts. Written as DNA, the CDR3 is TGTGCCAGCAGTCCCCCATCGGACGAGCAGTACTTC. This gives the protein CASSPPSDEQYF. The V call is TRBV28, the J call TRBJ2-7; D is ambiguous. Looked up from germline, CDR1 is MDHEN and CDR2 is SYDVKM. This CDR3 region has 12 residues. V lost 5 bases and J 5 bases, leaving 10 bases between the germline ends.

This clonotype was picked up a small number of times. The gene calls are TRBV7-9 and TRBJ2-5; 8 bases align to TRBD1. This CDR3 has 19 amino acids. Germline V gene data show CDR1 as SEHNR and CDR2 as FQNEAQ (reference sequence). Losses at the gene ends were 7 bases for V and 5 bases for J; bases not matched to a gene: 24. The CDR3 is CASTPLLEQWQGARETQYF. In DNA, the CDR3 is TGTGCCAGCACCCCGCTGCTTGAGCAGTGGCAGGGGGCTCGGGAGACCCAGTACTTC. Drawing the rest from reference TRBV7-9 and TRBJ2-5, the complete variable domain is DTGVSQNPRHKITKRGQNVTFRCDPISEHNRLYWYRQTLGQGPEFLTYFQNEAQLEKSRLLSDRFSAERPKGSFSTLEIQRTEQGDSAMYLCASTPLLEQWQGARETQYFGPGTRLLVL.

The V gene is TRBV6-1, the J gene TRBJ1-3; D remains ambiguous. This CDR3 is 12 amino acids long. Looked up from germline, CDR1 is MNHNS and CDR2 is SASEGT. Trimming removed 0 bases from V and 6 bases from J, with 3 bases in between. CDR3 sequence: CASSEAQNTIYF. The DNA for the CDR3 is TGTGCCAGCAGTGAAGCCCAAAACACCATATATTTT.

This clonotype was seen more than once but under ten times. The chain is built from TRBV6-2 or TRBV6-3 and TRBJ2-7; D assignment may be TRBD1 or TRBD2 (5 bases each). Trimming stripped 5 bases from V and 0 bases from J, with 14 bases between. The CDR3 runs 15 residues. The germline V gene encodes CDR1 MNHEY and CDR2 SVGEGT. CDR3 amino acids: CASSVQVTSSYEQYF. The CDR3 DNA follows: TGTGCCAGCAGTGTACAGGTTACTAGCTCCTACGAGCAGTACTTC.

This clonotype came up many times. V gene TRBV6-6 combines with J gene TRBJ2-7; possibly TRBD1 for D (6 bases). CDR3 length equals 16 residues. Germline V gene data show CDR1 as MNHNY and CDR2 as SVGAGI (reference sequence). The V end lost 1 base, the J end lost 3 bases, and 16 bases lay between the germline ends. CDR3 protein: CASSYLAGEDGYEQYF. In nucleotides, the CDR3 is TGTGCCAGCAGTTACTTGGCAGGGGAAGATGGCTACGAGCAGTACTTC.

This clonotype was picked up many times. V is TRBV28 and J is TRBJ2-7; 7 bases are shared with TRBD2. This CDR3 has 17 amino acids. Unmatched junction bases numbered 14, after V lost 6 bases and J lost 0 bases. CDR1 is MDHEN, CDR2 SYDVKM, per germline. CDR3 DNA sequence: TGTGCCAGCAGCAGTCTGGGGGAGGGAAAGAGCTCCTACGAGCAGTACTTC. The encoded protein is CASSSLGEGKSSYEQYF.

A note on this clonotype: This may arise from a read error, as a much more abundant clone is one base away. The rearrangement uses TRBV20-1 and TRBJ2-1, with D possibly TRBD2 on 6 matching bases. The CDR3 extends over 16 amino acids. V was pared by 6 bases and J by 0 bases, with 18 bases between. Looked up from germline, CDR1 is DFQATT and CDR2 is SNEGSKA (reference sequence). The CDR3 bases are TGCAGTGCCTTGGATCTAGCGAGGGACTCCTACAATGAGCAGTTCTTC. This translates into CSALDLARDSYNEQFF.

This clonotype was observed a few times. This chain uses TRBV28 with TRBJ2-3, with a weak D call TRBD1 (5 bases). Per the germline V gene, CDR1 is MDHEN and CDR2 is SYDVKM. Trimming took off 2 bases at V and 3 bases at J, with 12 bases between the two ends. This CDR3 has 15 amino acids. The CDR3 spells CASSLVIGVTDTQYF. The DNA for the CDR3 is TGTGCCAGCAGTTTAGTAATAGGGGTAACAGATACGCAGTATTTT.

The V gene is TRBV5-1, the J gene TRBJ1-1, with D hard to call. V was cut by 0 bases and J by 3 bases, with 9 bases left in between. Germline CDR1 SGHRS, CDR2 YFSETQ. This CDR3 is built from 14 residues. Here the CDR3 reads CASSLVQTHTEAFF. The CDR3 region has the DNA TGCGCCAGCAGCTTGGTCCAGACTCACACTGAAGCTTTCTTT. The full variable domain, with the rest looked up from reference TRBV5-1 and TRBJ1-1, is KAGVTQTPRYLIKTRGQQVTLSCSPISGHRSVSWYQQTPGQGLQFLFEYFSETQRNKGNFPGRFSGRQFSNSRSEMNVSTLELGDSALYLCASSLVQTHTEAFFGQGTRLTVV.

This clonotype came up many times. The chain recombines TRBV30 with TRBJ1-1, with TRBD1 matching over 8 bases. The V and J ends lost 2 bases and 4 bases, in that order; junction bases with no gene match: 9. Germline V gives CDR1 GTSNPN, CDR2 SVGIG (reference sequence). CDR3 length: 15 amino acids. The CDR3 DNA reads TGTGCCTGGAGTTTTGACAGGGGAAGGGGCACTGAAGCTTTCTTT. Its protein is CAWSFDRGRGTEAFF.

This clonotype has ten or more counts. The V and J genes are TRBV12-3 or TRBV12-4 and TRBJ2-1; the D is unclear. The V and J ends lost 1 base and 8 bases respectively, with 18 bases between them. The CDR3 consists of 16 residues. CDR3 amino acids: CASSLGARDRQDEQFF. CDR3 nucleotide sequence: TGTGCCAGCAGTTTAGGAGCGAGAGATAGGCAGGATGAGCAGTTCTTC.

This clonotype was observed a single time. This rearrangement joins TRBV10-3 to TRBJ1-1; TRBD1 is a possible D gene (6 bases). V lost 7 bases, J lost 1 base, and 10 bases lay in between. Germline lookup yields CDR1 ENHRY and CDR2 SYGVKD. This CDR3 has 13 amino acids. CDR3 amino acids: CAITGQRNTEAFF. For the CDR3, the DNA is TGTGCCATCACTGGACAGAGGAACACTGAAGCTTTCTTT.

The rearrangement joins TRBV25-1 to TRBJ2-7; perhaps TRBD1 as D (5 bases). Germline loops: CDR1 MGHDK, CDR2 SYGVNS. Trimming cost V 1 base and J 2 bases, with 12 bases left between them. The CDR3 is 15 amino acids. CDR3 sequence reads: CASSEFETVTYEQYF. The DNA of the CDR3 is TGTGCCAGCAGTGAATTTGAGACAGTTACCTACGAGCAGTACTTC.

This clonotype was seen a handful of times. The chain has TRBV7-9 and TRBJ1-2, with 9 bases aligning to TRBD1. CDR3 length equals 13 residues. The V gene's germline CDR1 is SEHNR and CDR2 FQNEAQ (reference sequence). V trimming: 5 bases; J trimming: 7 bases; junction bases outside the gene matches: 5. The CDR3 nucleotides read TGTGCCAGCAGCCATAACAGGGGGCTTGGCTACACCTTC. Protein product: CASSHNRGLGYTF.

Of note for this clonotype: A junction end diverges from the germline sequence, so it may reflect a read error. V is TRBV29-1 and J is TRBJ2-1; D not certain. Germline values: CDR1 SQVTM, CDR2 ANQGSEA. The length of the CDR3 is 14 residues. This CDR3 reads CSIEEDGRRDEQFF. The CDR3 nucleotides read TGCAGCATTGAAGAAGACGGACGAAGGGATGAGCAGTTCTTC.

This clonotype has at least ten counts. The chain couples TRBV28 to TRBJ1-4; no firm D call. Germline V CDR1 and CDR2: MDHEN, SYDVKM. With 5 bases removed from V and 0 bases from J, the gap between germline ends came to 13 bases. This CDR3 region has 16 residues. This CDR3 reads CASSPLPLATNEKLFF. The CDR3 DNA sequence: TGTGCCAGCAGTCCTCTCCCCTTAGCAACTAATGAAAAACTGTTTTTT.

This clonotype was observed a handful of times. The rearrangement links TRBV3-1 to TRBJ2-2; TRBD2 matches at 9 bases. From germline, CDR1 is LGHDT and CDR2 YNNKEL (reference sequence). There are 18 residues in the CDR3. The V segment lost 1 base and the J segment 3 bases; nucleotides outside the gene matches: 9. CDR3 sequence (DNA): TGTGCCAGCAGCCAAGTTATGGTAGCGGGAGTTGACACCGGGGAGCTGTTTTTT. Translating gives CASSQVMVAGVDTGELFF.

The chain combines TRBV19 with TRBJ2-1; no clear D. The CDR3 length is 16 residues. V lost 4 bases to trimming and J lost 0 bases, with 13 bases between them. Germline-derived CDR1 and CDR2 are LNHDA and SQIVND (reference sequence). The CDR3 region is CASSKNVYGSYNEQFF. Written as DNA, the CDR3 is TGTGCCAGTAGTAAGAACGTTTATGGCTCCTACAATGAGCAGTTCTTC.

In its sample, this clonotype was seen many times. The genes are TRBV6-6 and TRBJ2-1; tentatively, D is TRBD2 (6 bases). Germline V gene sequence: CDR1 MNHNY, CDR2 SVGAGI (reference sequence). V shed 0 bases and J shed 7 bases, with 22 bases lying between them. This CDR3 region has 18 residues. CDR3 coding DNA: TGTGCCAGCAGTTACTCGTTGTCTTCAAGCGGGCTTCGGAATGAGCAGTTCTTC. Amino acid sequence: CASSYSLSSSGLRNEQFF.

The chain carries TRBV10-3 and TRBJ2-5; 12 positions agree with TRBD2. The CDR3 has 17 amino acids. Germline V CDR1 and CDR2: ENHRY, SYGVKD. Trimming cost V 2 bases and J 2 bases; bases outside gene matches: 6. DNA of the CDR3: TGTGCCATCAGTGAGCCCAGGACTAGCGGGGTACAAGAGACCCAGTACTTC. Translating it yields CAISEPRTSGVQETQYF.

This clonotype was observed a few times. The rearrangement uses TRBV25-1 and TRBJ2-5; a weak D match, TRBD2 (5 bases). The CDR3 runs to 15 residues. Trimming shortened V by 8 bases and J by 1 base, and 17 bases separated the two germline ends. Germline V gene data show CDR1 as MGHDK and CDR2 as SYGVNS. The CDR3 reads CASAPKLAGQETQYF. DNA of the CDR3: TGTGCCAGCGCCCCAAAGTTGGCGGGCCAAGAGACCCAGTACTTC.

Turning to this clonotype: One base away lies a much larger clone, so this may be a sequencing read error. The rearrangement uses TRBV7-9 and TRBJ2-5; 10 bases fit TRBD2. V shed 5 bases, J shed 9 bases, and the junction held 21 bases outside the gene matches. Germline V gene data show CDR1 as SEHNR and CDR2 as FQNEAQ (reference sequence). The CDR3 runs 18 residues. The CDR3 bases are TGTGCCAGCAGCCGATGGGTGGAGCTAGCGGGAGAGACGGAGGCCCAGTACTTC. Translated, it gives CASSRWVELAGETEAQYF.

J is TRBJ2-2 and V is TRBV10-1; 7 positions agree with TRBD1. This CDR3 has 15 residues. After removal of 10 bases from V and 0 bases from J, the junction contained 8 bases not matched to a gene. Germline V gene data show CDR1 as WNHNN and CDR2 as SYGVQD (reference sequence). Here the CDR3 DNA reads TGCGCCACCAACCCTGGGACAGCGAACACCGGGGAGCTGTTTTTT. Translation: CATNPGTANTGELFF.

Many counts were recorded for this clonotype. The V call is TRBV2, the J call TRBJ2-5; D is possibly TRBD2 (5 bases). The germline CDR1 and CDR2 sequences are SNHLY and FYNNEI. V was clipped by 7 bases and J by 5 bases, with 20 bases between them. The CDR3 has 15 residues. CDR3 sequence: CASTGMWVARETQYF. CDR3 bases: TGTGCCAGCACCGGGATGTGGGTTGCGCGGGAGACCCAGTACTTC.

Many counts were recorded for this clonotype. This chain joins TRBV2 and TRBJ1-1; weak D call: TRBD1 (5 bases). Germline V gene sequence: CDR1 SNHLY, CDR2 FYNNEI. The CDR3 extends over 12 amino acids. The germline V and J ends were trimmed by 7 bases and 5 bases, with 11 bases remaining between them. CDR3 amino acids: CASKRGETEAFF. DNA for the CDR3: TGTGCCAGCAAACGGGGGGAAACTGAAGCTTTCTTT.

This clonotype was counted ten times or more. The chain recombines TRBV7-3 with TRBJ2-3; D is uncertain. V was trimmed by 4 bases and J by 2 bases, leaving 10 bases between them. This CDR3 comprises 14 residues. Germline CDR1 and CDR2: SGHTA and FQGTGA. The CDR3 bases are TGTGCCAGCAGCTCCGGTCCCCCCACAGATACGCAGTATTTT. Translated, it gives CASSSGPPTDTQYF.